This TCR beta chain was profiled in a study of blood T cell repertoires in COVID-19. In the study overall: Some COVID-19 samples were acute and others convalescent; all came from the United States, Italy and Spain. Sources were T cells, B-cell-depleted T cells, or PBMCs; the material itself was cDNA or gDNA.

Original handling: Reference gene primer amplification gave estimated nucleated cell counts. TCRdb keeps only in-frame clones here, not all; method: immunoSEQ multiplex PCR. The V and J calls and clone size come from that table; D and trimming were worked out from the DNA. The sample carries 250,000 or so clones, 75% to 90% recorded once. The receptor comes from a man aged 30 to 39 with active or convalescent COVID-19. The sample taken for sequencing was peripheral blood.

The CDR3 spells CASSYRGGARDTQYF. CDR3 bases: TGTGCCAGCAGTTACCGTGGGGGCGCGAGAGATACGCAGTATTTT. The chain couples TRBV6-5 to TRBJ2-3, with D tentatively TRBD1 (6 bases). V dropped 2 bases and J dropped 5 bases, with 14 bases sitting between them. The germline V gene has CDR1 MNHEY and CDR2 SVGAGI. The CDR3 totals 15 residues.